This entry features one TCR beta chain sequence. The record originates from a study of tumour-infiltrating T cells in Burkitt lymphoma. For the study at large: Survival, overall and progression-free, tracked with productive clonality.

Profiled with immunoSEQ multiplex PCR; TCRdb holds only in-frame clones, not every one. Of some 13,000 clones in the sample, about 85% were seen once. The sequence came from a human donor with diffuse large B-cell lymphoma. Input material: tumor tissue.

CDR3 coding DNA: TGTGCCAGCAGCTTAGTCGGGACAGGAGGGAAAGCTTTCTTT. Translating gives CASSLVGTGGKAFF. This sequence joins TRBV13 and TRBJ1-1; 8 bases match TRBD1. In germline, CDR1 is PRHDT, CDR2 FYEKMQ (reference sequence). The CDR3 covers 14 residues. The V and J ends lost 1 base and 9 bases, in that order; junction bases with no gene match: 7.